Listed below are T cell receptor beta chains from one sample, sequenced in a study of T cells in localized non-small cell lung cancer. The repertoire was sequenced with immunoSEQ multiplex PCR; TCRdb's copy has only in-frame clones and lacks some. The sample holds 30,000 or so clones, 85% to 90% seen once. The material sequenced was peripheral blood, taken before any cancer treatment. The receptor set was obtained from a female donor over 55 with stage III squamous cell lung carcinoma. The CDR3 runs from the conserved cysteine through the conserved F or W. D genes are given only for firm matches. Clone sizes are given selectively: once, few, many, or a class where the clone is expanded.

cdr3_aa cdr3_nt clone_size cdr3_length j_call v_call d_call
CASSIWDRGAKGQPQHF TGTGCCAGTAGTATTTGGGACAGGGGCGCCAAGGGTCAGCCCCAGCATTTT NA 17 TRBJ1-5 TRBV19 TRBD1
CSVEDPIYEQYF TGCAGCGTTGAAGATCCCATCTACGAGCAGTACTTC once 12 TRBJ2-7 TRBV29-1 NA
CASSLPTQGDYEQYF TGTGCCAGCAGCTTGCCAACACAGGGGGACTACGAGCAGTACTTC NA 15 TRBJ2-7 TRBV5-4 TRBD1
CAISDKGPGTGNTIYF TGTGCCATCAGTGATAAGGGGCCCGGAACGGGAAACACCATATATTTT NA 16 TRBJ1-3 TRBV10-3 NA
CASSVTGTGNYEQYF TGCGCCAGCAGCGTAACTGGGACGGGAAACTACGAGCAGTACTTC NA 15 TRBJ2-7 TRBV4-1 NA
CASQGYKGSGANVLTF TGTGCCAGCCAGGGGTACAAGGGGTCTGGGGCCAACGTCCTGACTTTC NA 16 TRBJ2-6 TRBV9 NA
CASSQLRTDTQYF TGTGCCAGCAGCCAACTACGCACAGATACGCAGTATTTT NA 13 TRBJ2-3 TRBV7-2 NA
CASTLDMKASPLHF TGTGCCAGCACTCTGGATATGAAAGCTTCACCCCTCCACTTT NA 14 TRBJ1-6 TRBV6-1 NA
CASSQDQGGGEQFF TGCGCCAGCAGCCAAGATCAGGGGGGGGGTGAGCAGTTCTTC NA 14 TRBJ2-1 TRBV4-3 NA
CASSSGGTSGSYEQYF TGTGCCAGCTCCTCCGGAGGGACTAGCGGTTCCTACGAGCAGTACTTC NA 16 TRBJ2-7 TRBV18 TRBD2
CASSLDGQSHEQFF TGTGCCAGCAGCTTAGATGGACAGTCCCATGAGCAGTTCTTC NA 14 TRBJ2-1 TRBV11-3 NA
CASSLVGKGTEAFF TGTGCCAGCAGCTTGGTAGGGAAGGGGACTGAAGCTTTCTTT few 14 TRBJ1-1 TRBV5-8 NA
CASSLGSDTQYF TGTGCCAGCAGTTTAGGTTCAGATACGCAGTATTTT NA 12 TRBJ2-3 TRBV27 NA
CASSSGGGESYNSPLHF TGTGCCAGCAGTTCGGGGGGGGGCGAGTCCTATAATTCACCCCTCCACTTT NA 17 TRBJ1-6 TRBV28 NA
CASSTGSTDTQYF TGTGCCAGCAGCACCGGGAGCACAGATACGCAGTATTTT NA 13 TRBJ2-3 TRBV28 NA
CASSLGVSLETQYF TGCGCCAGCAGCTTGGGAGTGAGTCTGGAGACCCAGTACTTC NA 14 TRBJ2-5 TRBV5-1 NA
CASSQDPATGWSEAFF TGCGCCAGCAGCCAAGATCCGGCGACAGGTTGGTCTGAAGCTTTCTTT NA 16 TRBJ1-1 TRBV4-3 NA
CASSHLQGASLITGELFF TGTGCCAGCAGCCATCTCCAAGGAGCTAGCTTAATCACCGGGGAGCTGTTTTTT few 18 TRBJ2-2 TRBV4-2 NA
CASSVKQREVGADTQYF TGTGCCAGCAGCGTAAAACAGCGGGAGGTGGGAGCAGATACGCAGTATTTT NA 17 TRBJ2-3 TRBV9 TRBD2
CASSLSTSVETQYF TGTGCCAGCAGCTTATCGACTAGCGTGGAGACCCAGTACTTC NA 14 TRBJ2-5 TRBV5-6 TRBD2
CASSGGTARLNTEAFF TGTGCCAGCAGCGGCGGGACAGCCCGACTGAACACTGAAGCTTTCTTT NA 16 TRBJ1-1 TRBV5-4 TRBD1
CASGTGDYNEQFF TGTGCCAGTGGGACAGGGGACTACAATGAGCAGTTCTTC NA 13 TRBJ2-1 TRBV19 TRBD1
CASSQRDLSEKLFF TGTGCCAGCAGCCAAAGGGACCTCTCTGAAAAACTGTTTTTT NA 14 TRBJ1-4 TRBV7-6 NA
CASSRQGDATEAFF TGTGCCAGCAGCAGACAGGGGGACGCCACTGAAGCTTTCTTT few 14 TRBJ1-1 TRBV6-5 TRBD1
CASSAVGGPTYEQYF TGTGCCAGCAGTGCCGTCGGGGGGCCGACCTACGAGCAGTACTTC NA 15 TRBJ2-7 TRBV2 NA
CASSFRVILNTEAFF TGTGCCAGCAGTTTTCGGGTTATCCTAAACACTGAAGCTTTCTTT NA 15 TRBJ1-1 TRBV28 NA